A selection of T cell receptor beta chains follows, all from one sample in a study of shared clonotypes between healthy human individuals. The assay was immunoSEQ multiplex PCR, and TCRdb's table has in-frame clones only and misses some. The sample lists fewer than 3 million clones; 85% to 95% were seen once. Sequencing was carried out using naive CD4+ T cells from PBMCs. These receptors originate from a man younger than 30 in good health. Some clones in this sample may be carry-over from other donors' samples. CDR3s include the opening cysteine and the closing phenylalanine or tryptophan. Fields, in order: J gene, V gene, clone size, D gene, CDR3 DNA, CDR3 protein. A D gene is named only where the DNA matches it firmly. Expanded clones are given a class, and other clones once, few, many or no size at all.

j_call: TRBJ2-7; v_call: TRBV30; clone_size: NA; d_call: NA; cdr3_nt: TGTGCCTGGAGTGTACGGGGAGGGCAGTACTTC; cdr3_aa: CAWSVRGGQYF
j_call: TRBJ2-1; v_call: TRBV6-6; clone_size: once; d_call: TRBD2; cdr3_nt: TGTGCCAGCAGCCCGACTAGCGGGAGAAGGAATGAGCAGTTCTTC; cdr3_aa: CASSPTSGRRNEQFF
j_call: TRBJ1-3; v_call: TRBV7-2; clone_size: NA; d_call: NA; cdr3_nt: TGTGCCAGCAGCTTCGTTCTGGAGGACTCTGGAAACACCATATATTTT; cdr3_aa: CASSFVLEDSGNTIYF
j_call: TRBJ2-7; v_call: TRBV28; clone_size: NA; d_call: NA; cdr3_nt: TGTGCCAGCACCCGCTCCGGGACCACCTACGAGCAGTACTTC; cdr3_aa: CASTRSGTTYEQYF
j_call: TRBJ2-7; v_call: TRBV15; clone_size: NA; d_call: NA; cdr3_nt: TGTGCCACCAGCAGAGCAGGGGTCCGTGATAGCTCCTACGAGCAGTACTTC; cdr3_aa: CATSRAGVRDSSYEQYF
j_call: TRBJ2-2; v_call: TRBV10-3; clone_size: NA; d_call: NA; cdr3_nt: TGTGCCATCAGGGCTACCGGGGAGCTGTTTTTT; cdr3_aa: CAIRATGELFF
j_call: TRBJ2-1; v_call: TRBV5-1; clone_size: NA; d_call: TRBD2; cdr3_nt: TGCGCCAGCAGCTTTCCGTTAGCGGGAGGCCATGCCTACAATGAGCAGTTCTTC; cdr3_aa: CASSFPLAGGHAYNEQFF
j_call: TRBJ1-2; v_call: TRBV5-1; clone_size: NA; d_call: NA; cdr3_nt: TGCGCCAGCAGCTTGGAGGCGGTTTTCAGCGGCTACACCTTC; cdr3_aa: CASSLEAVFSGYTF
j_call: TRBJ1-5; v_call: TRBV7-8; clone_size: once; d_call: NA; cdr3_nt: TGTGCCAGCAGCCCGAAGAGGGTAAATAGCAATCAGCCCCAGCATTTT; cdr3_aa: CASSPKRVNSNQPQHF
j_call: TRBJ1-1; v_call: TRBV10-3; clone_size: once; d_call: TRBD1; cdr3_nt: TGTGCCATCAGTGGGGGACAGGCCAGGACTGAAGCTTTCTTT; cdr3_aa: CAISGGQARTEAFF
j_call: TRBJ2-3; v_call: TRBV13; clone_size: NA; d_call: NA; cdr3_nt: TGTGCCAGCAGCTCGACTCCAAAGGGGGCAGATACGCAGTATTTT; cdr3_aa: CASSSTPKGADTQYF
j_call: TRBJ2-1; v_call: TRBV28; clone_size: NA; d_call: TRBD2; cdr3_nt: TGTGCCAGCAGTTTACCGTCCGTGCCTAGCGGGAGCGTATACAATGAGCAGTTCTTC; cdr3_aa: CASSLPSVPSGSVYNEQFF